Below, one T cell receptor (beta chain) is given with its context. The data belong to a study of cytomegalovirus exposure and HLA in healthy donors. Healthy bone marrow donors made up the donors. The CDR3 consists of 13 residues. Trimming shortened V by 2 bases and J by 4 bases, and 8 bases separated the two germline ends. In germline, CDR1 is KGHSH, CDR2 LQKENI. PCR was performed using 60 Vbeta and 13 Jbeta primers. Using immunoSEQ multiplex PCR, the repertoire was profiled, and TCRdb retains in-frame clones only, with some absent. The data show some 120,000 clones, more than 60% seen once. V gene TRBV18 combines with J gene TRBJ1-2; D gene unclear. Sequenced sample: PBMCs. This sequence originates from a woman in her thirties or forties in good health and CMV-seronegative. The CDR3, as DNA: TGTGCCAGCTCACCAGAACAGATCTATGGCTACACCTTC. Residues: CASSPEQIYGYTF. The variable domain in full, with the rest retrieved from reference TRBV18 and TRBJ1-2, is NAGVMQNPRHLVRRRGQEARLRCSPMKGHSHVYWYRQLPEEGLKFMVYLQKENIIDESGMPKERFSAEFPKEGPSILRIQQVVRGDSAAYFCASSPEQIYGYTFGSGTRLTVV.